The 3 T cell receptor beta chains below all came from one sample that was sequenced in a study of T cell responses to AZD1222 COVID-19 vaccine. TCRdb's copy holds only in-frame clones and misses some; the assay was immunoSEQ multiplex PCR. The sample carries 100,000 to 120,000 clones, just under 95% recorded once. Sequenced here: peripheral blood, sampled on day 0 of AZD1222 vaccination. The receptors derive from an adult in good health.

CDR3 in DNA: TGCGCCAGCAGCGGTTTAGCGGGCCCCTCCTACGAGCAGTACTTC. Amino acid sequence: CASSGLAGPSYEQYF. The chain couples TRBV5-1 to TRBJ2-7; TRBD2 agrees at 7 bases. CDR1 and CDR2 (germline): SGHRS, YFSETQ. The trim removed 4 bases at V and 0 bases at J, leaving 7 bases unmatched. CDR3 size: 15 residues.

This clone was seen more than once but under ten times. The CDR3 nucleotides are TGCGCCAGCAGTGACATGGGGCTGACCTACGAGCAGTACTTC. Translated: CASSDMGLTYEQYF. The chain carries TRBV10-2 and TRBJ2-7; D is perhaps TRBD1 (5 bases). The germline V gene encodes CDR1 WSHSY and CDR2 SAAADI. The germline V and J ends were trimmed by 3 bases and 2 bases, with 11 bases remaining between them. The CDR3 has 14 residues.

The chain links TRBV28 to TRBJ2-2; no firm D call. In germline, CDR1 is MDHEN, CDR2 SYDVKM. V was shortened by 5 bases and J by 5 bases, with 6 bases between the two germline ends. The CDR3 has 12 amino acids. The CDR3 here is CASSAVTGELFF. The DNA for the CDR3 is TGTGCCAGCAGTGCAGTGACCGGGGAGCTGTTTTTT. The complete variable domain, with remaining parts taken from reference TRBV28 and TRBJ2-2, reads DVKVTQSSRYLVKRTGEKVFLECVQDMDHENMFWYRQDPGLGLRLIYFSYDVKMKEKGDIPEGYSVSREKKERFSLILESASTNQTSMYLCASSAVTGELFFGEGSRLTVL.